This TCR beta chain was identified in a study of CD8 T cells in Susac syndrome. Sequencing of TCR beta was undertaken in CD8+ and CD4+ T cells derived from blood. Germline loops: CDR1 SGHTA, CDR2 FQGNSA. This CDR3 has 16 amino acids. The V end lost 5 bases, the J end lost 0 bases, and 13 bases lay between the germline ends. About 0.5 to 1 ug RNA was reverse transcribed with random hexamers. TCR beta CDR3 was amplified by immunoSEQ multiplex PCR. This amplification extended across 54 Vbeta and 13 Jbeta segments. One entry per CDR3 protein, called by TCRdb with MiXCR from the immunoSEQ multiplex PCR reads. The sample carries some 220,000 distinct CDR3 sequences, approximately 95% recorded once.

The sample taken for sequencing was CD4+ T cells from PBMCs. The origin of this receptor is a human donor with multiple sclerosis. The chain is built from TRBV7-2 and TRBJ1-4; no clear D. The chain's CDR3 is CASSPQTGATNEKLFF. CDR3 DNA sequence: TGTGCCAGCAGCCCACAGACGGGAGCAACTAATGAAAAACTGTTTTTT.